These T cell receptor beta chains were read from a single sample in a study of blood T cells in healthy people across ages. From the 5' RACE reads, TCRdb called clonotypes with MiXCR, one entry per CDR3 protein. The sample consists of 800,000 or so distinct CDR3 sequences, more than 35% of them appearing once. Specimen: blood. The receptors were sampled from a man of 80 years or more in good health. CDR3s leave out the opening cysteine and the closing phenylalanine or tryptophan.

J gene: TRBJ2-7; V gene: TRBV12-3/TRBV12-4; CDR3 protein: ASRSGVYYEQY
J gene: TRBJ1-5; V gene: TRBV28; CDR3 protein: ASSLSKYNQQPQH
J gene: TRBJ1-1; V gene: TRBV11-2; CDR3 protein: ASSSPRSGGMNTEAF
J gene: TRBJ2-7; V gene: TRBV6-2/TRBV6-3; CDR3 protein: ASSYFSGSEQY
J gene: TRBJ2-2; V gene: TRBV10-1; CDR3 protein: ASSRDSPQTGELF
J gene: TRBJ2-5; V gene: TRBV29-1; CDR3 protein: SVERRAIDNEQY
J gene: TRBJ2-1; V gene: TRBV12-3/TRBV12-4; CDR3 protein: ASDAAGYNEQF
J gene: TRBJ2-7; V gene: TRBV3-1; CDR3 protein: ASSQVATSGISEQY
J gene: TRBJ2-7; V gene: TRBV6-2/TRBV6-3; CDR3 protein: ASSSSNYEQY
J gene: TRBJ1-5; V gene: TRBV6-1; CDR3 protein: ASRPLRGQAPQSQH
J gene: .; V gene: TRBV12-3/TRBV12-4; CDR3 protein: ASSLAQLAGTQY
J gene: TRBJ2-7; V gene: TRBV6-5; CDR3 protein: ASSSKGQGAGEQY
J gene: TRBJ2-1; V gene: TRBV7-2; CDR3 protein: ASSVGTSRDEQF
J gene: TRBJ2-1; V gene: TRBV30; CDR3 protein: ASAPSGSNEQF
J gene: TRBJ2-4; V gene: TRBV5-1; CDR3 protein: ASSMEEGIQY